Following are 3 T cell receptor beta chains from one sample sequenced in a study of OX40 agonist ivuxolimab in advanced cancers. Only in-frame clones appear in the TCRdb table, and some are missing; sequencing was by immunoSEQ multiplex PCR. The data show tens of thousands of clones, 90% seen once. Sequences were derived from CD4+ or CD8+ T cells sorted from blood, sampled in a trial of the OX40 agonist ivuxolimab. All receptors come from an adult with an advanced solid tumor such as melanoma, head and neck, liver or kidney cancer.

The V call is TRBV10-3, the J call TRBJ2-5; tentative D call: TRBD1 (6 bases). This CDR3 region has 15 residues. Per germline, CDR1 ENHRY and CDR2 SYGVKD. The V gene lost 0 bases and the J gene lost 11 bases, with 19 bases spanning the gap. CDR3 in amino acids: CAISESDSQEGEQYF. CDR3 coding DNA: TGTGCCATCAGTGAGTCGGACAGTCAGGAAGGGGAGCAGTACTTC.

The V call is TRBV5-4, the J call TRBJ2-2; possible D gene TRBD2, 6 bases. CDR1 and CDR2 (germline): SGHNT, YYREEE (reference sequence). V lost 1 base to trimming and J lost 1 base, with 11 bases between them. The CDR3 loop spans 16 amino acids. The CDR3 region has the DNA TGTGCCAGCAGCTTGTCGGGGGAGAGGAACACCGGGGAGCTGTTTTTT. This encodes CASSLSGERNTGELFF.

The chain employs TRBV4-3 and TRBJ2-4, with unresolved D. With 0 bases removed from V and 0 bases from J, the gap between germline ends came to 6 bases. CDR3 length equals 15 residues. CDR1 and CDR2 (germline): LGHNA, YSLEER. The CDR3 is CASSQDQGAKNIQYF. DNA for the CDR3: TGCGCCAGCAGCCAAGATCAAGGAGCCAAAAACATTCAGTACTTC.